This T cell receptor beta chain stems from a study of blood T cell repertoires in COVID-19 (dated by TCRdb to about 2020). Study-level background: Samples from collaborators originated in the United States, Italy and Spain and spanned both the acute and convalescent phases of COVID-19. The prospective study material was composed of cDNA or gDNA derived from T cells, B-cell-depleted T cells, or PBMCs. The dataset comprised deeply sampled blood TCRbeta repertoires from subjects exposed to, actively infected with, or recovered from COVID-19. The repertoires were released in a freely available public database intended as a resource for research on the immune response to SARS-CoV-2. The samples were drawn from two sources: the first 160 participants of the ongoing ImmuneRACE study, and approximately 1,300 subjects contributed by 6 global collaborators. The sample metadata nearly always contained a de-identified subject ID, COVID-19 status, age in years and sex. Where available, HLA class I and class II types were taken from metadata supplied by the sample provider and were not determined by assay-based typing.

TCRbeta CDR3 regions were amplified from genomic DNA by means of the immunoSEQ Assay, a bias-controlled multiplex PCR. Processing in the source paper ran as follows. The number of nucleated cells in each sample was estimated from the amplification of reference gene primers within the assay. To quantify the absolute abundance of each unique TCRbeta CDR3 rearrangement, sequence reads were collapsed and filtered. Productive Simpson clonality was computed per sample as the square root of Simpson's diversity index over productive rearrangements. Imported from immuneACCESS, the table was reduced by TCRdb to in-frame sequences with V and J called. These copies leave out some clones; in studies compared against another copy, an unresolved V gene accounts for under half, and the cause of the remainder is not known. V, J and clone size were drawn from that table, and D and trimming were deduced from the DNA. For this sample there are 75,000 to 95,000 clones; around four fifths appear just once. Roughly 18% of the sample is in the top ten clones.

Each collaborating institution followed its own protocols to collect whole blood in K2EDTA tubes. Collaborator samples were shipped for TCRbeta analysis as frozen whole blood, isolated PBMCs, or DNA extracted from either sample type. In the case of this clone: Its antigen specificity is not known. Qualities for individual bases were not recorded, and no much larger clone is one base off.

Broad study findings and their caveats: Clinical and demographic metadata were provided uncurated, with the amount varying by source and participant.

Sample: peripheral blood. The sequence was obtained from a man older than 75 with active or convalescent COVID-19.

CDR3 reads: CASSVGGQGDTQYF. The nucleotide sequence is given as TGTGCCAGCAGTGTTGGGGGACAAGGAGATACGCAGTATTTT. The chain uses TRBV2 and TRBJ2-3; matching of 6 bases hints at TRBD1 as the D gene. V gives up 4 bases and J gives up 5 bases, and the segment between their germline ends measures 13 bases. The CDR3 runs 14 amino acids, cysteine and phenylalanine included. The read is trimmed to its CDR3 DNA, 42 bases read in frame from base 1. CDR1 and CDR2 are drawn from the germline V gene: SNHLY, FYNNEI.